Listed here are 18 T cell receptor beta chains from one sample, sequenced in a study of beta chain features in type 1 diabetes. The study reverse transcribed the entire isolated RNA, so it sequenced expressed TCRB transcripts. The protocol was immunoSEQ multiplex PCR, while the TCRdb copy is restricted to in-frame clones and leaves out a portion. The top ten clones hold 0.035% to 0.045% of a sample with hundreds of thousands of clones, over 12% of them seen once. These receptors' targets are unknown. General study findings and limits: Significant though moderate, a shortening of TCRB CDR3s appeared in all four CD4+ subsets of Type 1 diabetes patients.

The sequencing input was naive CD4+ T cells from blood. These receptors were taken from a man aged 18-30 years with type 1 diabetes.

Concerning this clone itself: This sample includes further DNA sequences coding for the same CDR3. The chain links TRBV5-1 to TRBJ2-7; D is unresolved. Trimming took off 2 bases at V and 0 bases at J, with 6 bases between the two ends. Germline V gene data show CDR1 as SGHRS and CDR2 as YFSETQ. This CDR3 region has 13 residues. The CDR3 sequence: CASSFDGSYEQYF. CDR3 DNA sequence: TGCGCCAGCAGCTTCGACGGCTCCTACGAGCAGTACTTC.

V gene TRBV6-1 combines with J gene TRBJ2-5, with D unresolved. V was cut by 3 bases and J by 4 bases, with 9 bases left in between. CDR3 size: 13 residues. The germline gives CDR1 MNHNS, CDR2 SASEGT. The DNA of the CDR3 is TGTGCCAGCAGTGATGTCGGAAGAGAGACCCAGTACTTC. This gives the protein CASSDVGRETQYF.

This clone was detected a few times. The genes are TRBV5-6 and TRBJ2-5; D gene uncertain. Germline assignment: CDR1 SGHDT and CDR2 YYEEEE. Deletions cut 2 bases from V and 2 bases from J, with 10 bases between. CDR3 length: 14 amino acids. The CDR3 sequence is CASSLGYHQETQYF. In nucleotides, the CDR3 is TGTGCCAGCAGCTTAGGGTATCATCAAGAGACCCAGTACTTC.

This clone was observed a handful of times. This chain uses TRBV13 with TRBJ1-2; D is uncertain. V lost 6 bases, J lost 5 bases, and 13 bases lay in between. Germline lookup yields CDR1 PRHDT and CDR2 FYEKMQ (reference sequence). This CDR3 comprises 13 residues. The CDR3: CASSPDKPYGYTF. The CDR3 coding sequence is TGTGCCAGCAGTCCAGACAAGCCATATGGCTACACCTTC.

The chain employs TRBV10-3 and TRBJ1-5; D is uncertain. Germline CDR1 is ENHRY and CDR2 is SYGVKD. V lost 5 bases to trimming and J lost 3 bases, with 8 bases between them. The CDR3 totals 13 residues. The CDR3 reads CAISKEPNQPQHF. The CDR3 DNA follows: TGTGCCATCAGTAAAGAACCCAATCAGCCCCAGCATTTT.

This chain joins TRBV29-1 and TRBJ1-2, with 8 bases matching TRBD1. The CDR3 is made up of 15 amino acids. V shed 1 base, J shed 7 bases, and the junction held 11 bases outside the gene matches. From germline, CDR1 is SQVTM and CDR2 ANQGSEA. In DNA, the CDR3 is TGCAGCGTTGAAGCCCCTCTCAGGGGGCTCGGTGGCTACACCTTC. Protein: CSVEAPLRGLGGYTF.

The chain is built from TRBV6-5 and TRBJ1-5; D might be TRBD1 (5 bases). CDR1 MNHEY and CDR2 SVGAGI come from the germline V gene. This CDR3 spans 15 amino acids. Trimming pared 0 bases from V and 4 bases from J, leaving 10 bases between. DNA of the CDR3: TGTGCCAGCAGTTACTCTGGCAGGGTTAATCAGCCCCAGCATTTT. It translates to CASSYSGRVNQPQHF.

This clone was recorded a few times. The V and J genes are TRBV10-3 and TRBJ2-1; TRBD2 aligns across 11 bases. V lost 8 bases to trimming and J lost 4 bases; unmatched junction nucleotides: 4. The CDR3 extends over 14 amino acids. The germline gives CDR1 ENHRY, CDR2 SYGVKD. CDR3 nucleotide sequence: TGTGCCATCCAGGGGACTAGCGGATACAATGAGCAGTTCTTC. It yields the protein CAIQGTSGYNEQFF.

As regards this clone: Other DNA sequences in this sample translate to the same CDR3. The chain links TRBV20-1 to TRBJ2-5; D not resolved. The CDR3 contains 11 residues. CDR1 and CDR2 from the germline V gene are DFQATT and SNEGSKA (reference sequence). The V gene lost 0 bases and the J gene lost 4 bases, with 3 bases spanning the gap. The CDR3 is CSARDRETQYF. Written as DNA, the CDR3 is TGCAGTGCTAGAGATCGAGAGACCCAGTACTTC.

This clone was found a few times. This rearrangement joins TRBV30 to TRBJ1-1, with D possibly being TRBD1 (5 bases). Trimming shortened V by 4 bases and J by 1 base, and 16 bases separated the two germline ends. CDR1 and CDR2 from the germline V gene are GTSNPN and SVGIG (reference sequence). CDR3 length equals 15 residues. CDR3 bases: TGTGCCTGGATTCGCGACGGGACGGCGAACACTGAAGCTTTCTTT. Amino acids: CAWIRDGTANTEAFF. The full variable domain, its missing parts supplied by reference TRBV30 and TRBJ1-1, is SQTIHQWPATLVQPVGSPLSLECTVEGTSNPNLYWYRQAAGRGLQLLFYSVGIGQISSEVPQNLSASRPQDRQFILSSKKLLLSDSGFYLCAWIRDGTANTEAFFGQGTRLTVV.

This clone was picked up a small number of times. The CDR3 reads CSAAKLLNTEAFF. The CDR3 DNA reads as TGCAGCGCCGCGAAGCTATTGAACACTGAAGCTTTCTTT. J is TRBJ1-1 and V is TRBV29-1; no clear D. The CDR3 totals 13 residues. V shed 7 bases and J shed 0 bases, with 12 bases lying between them. Looked up from germline, CDR1 is SQVTM and CDR2 is ANQGSEA.

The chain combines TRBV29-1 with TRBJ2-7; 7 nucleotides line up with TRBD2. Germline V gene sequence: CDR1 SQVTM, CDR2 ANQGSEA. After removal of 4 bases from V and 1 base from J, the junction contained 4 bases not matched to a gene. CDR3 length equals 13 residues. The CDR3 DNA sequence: TGCAGCGTTGGGGAGGGCAATTCCTACGAGCAGTACTTC. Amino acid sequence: CSVGEGNSYEQYF.

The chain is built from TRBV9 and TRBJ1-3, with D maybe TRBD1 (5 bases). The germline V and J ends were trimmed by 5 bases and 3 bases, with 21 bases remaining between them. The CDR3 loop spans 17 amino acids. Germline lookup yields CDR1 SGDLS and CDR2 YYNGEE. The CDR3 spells CASSGDGHFQIGNTIYF. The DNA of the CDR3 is TGTGCCAGCAGTGGGGACGGCCACTTCCAGATTGGAAACACCATATATTTT.

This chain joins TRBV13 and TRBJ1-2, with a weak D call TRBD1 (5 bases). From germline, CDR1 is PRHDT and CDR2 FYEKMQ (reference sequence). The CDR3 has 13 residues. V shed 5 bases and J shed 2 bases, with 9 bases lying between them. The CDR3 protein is CASSHDRNYGYTF. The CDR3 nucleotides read TGTGCCAGCAGCCACGACAGAAACTATGGCTACACCTTC.

As DNA, the CDR3 is TGCAGCGTCGGGACAGGGGCCTACGAGCAGTACTTC. This sequence encodes CSVGTGAYEQYF. The chain has TRBV29-1 and TRBJ2-7, with 10 bases matching TRBD1. Germline CDR1 SQVTM, CDR2 ANQGSEA. This CDR3 has 12 amino acids. The trim removed 6 bases at V and 2 bases at J, leaving 1 base unmatched.

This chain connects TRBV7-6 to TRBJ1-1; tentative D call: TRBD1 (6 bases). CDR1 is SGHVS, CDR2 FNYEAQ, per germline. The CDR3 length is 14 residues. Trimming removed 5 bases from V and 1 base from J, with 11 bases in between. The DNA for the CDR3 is TGTGCCAGCAGCCCATCGACAGGGAACACTGAAGCTTTCTTT. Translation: CASSPSTGNTEAFF.

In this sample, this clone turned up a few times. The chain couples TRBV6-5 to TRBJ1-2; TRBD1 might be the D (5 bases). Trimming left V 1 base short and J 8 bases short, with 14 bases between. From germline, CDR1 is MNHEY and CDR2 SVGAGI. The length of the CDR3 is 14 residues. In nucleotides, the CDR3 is TGTGCCAGCAGTTACTGGCGGGACCAGACGGGCTACACCTTC. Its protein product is CASSYWRDQTGYTF.

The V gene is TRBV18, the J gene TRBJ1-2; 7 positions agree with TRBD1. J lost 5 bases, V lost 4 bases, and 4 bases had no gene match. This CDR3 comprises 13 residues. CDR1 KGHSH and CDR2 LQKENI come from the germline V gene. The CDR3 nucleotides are TGTGCCAGCTCACTGGACAGGTCTTATGGCTACACCTTC. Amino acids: CASSLDRSYGYTF.